This TCR beta chain appears in the sequencing data of a study of T cell repertoires in cytomegalovirus infection. Broader study findings: In two of eight donors, the top clonotype was HLA-C-restricted CMV-specific.

Points on this clonotype: The antigen remains undetermined.

One entry per CDR3 protein, called by TCRdb with MiXCR from the reads. Found here are roughly 500,000 distinct CDR3 sequences, about 33% of them singletons; the top ten hold roughly 16%. V was trimmed by 1 base and J by 7 bases, leaving 20 bases between them. The germline V gene has CDR1 SGHNT and CDR2 YENEEA. The CDR3 is 17 residues long. This TCR came from a human donor in good health (CMV status not recorded). Some clones in this sample may be carry-over from other donors' samples. Material: cultured PBMCs, obtained from culture after CMV antigen stimulation. The chain carries TRBV11-3 and TRBJ2-1, with a weak D call TRBD1 (6 bases). The CDR3 region is CASSLGNRVGVKNEQFF. CDR3 sequence (DNA): TGTGCCAGCAGCTTAGGCAACAGGGTGGGGGTGAAAAATGAGCAGTTCTTC.